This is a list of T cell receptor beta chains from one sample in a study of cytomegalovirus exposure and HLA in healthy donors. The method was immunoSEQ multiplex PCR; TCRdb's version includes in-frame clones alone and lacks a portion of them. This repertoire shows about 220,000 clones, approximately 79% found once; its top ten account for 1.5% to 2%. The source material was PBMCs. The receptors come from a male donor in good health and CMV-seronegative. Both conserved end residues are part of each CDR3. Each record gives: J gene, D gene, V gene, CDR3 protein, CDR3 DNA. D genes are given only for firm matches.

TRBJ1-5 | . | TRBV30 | CAFQEHGNQPQHF | TGTGCCTTTCAGGAACACGGCAATCAGCCCCAGCATTTT
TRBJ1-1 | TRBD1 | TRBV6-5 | CASSLQGANTEAFF | TGTGCCAGCAGTCTACAGGGGGCGAACACTGAAGCTTTCTTT
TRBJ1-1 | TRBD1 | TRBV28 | CASSLGQGEAFF | TGTGCCAGCAGCCTAGGACAGGGCGAAGCTTTCTTT
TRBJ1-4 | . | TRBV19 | CASSTSGANEKPFF | TGTGCCAGTAGTACCTCAGGGGCTAATGAAAAACCGTTTTTT
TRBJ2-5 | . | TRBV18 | CASSPTMDPRGRETQYF | TGTGCCAGCTCACCAACCATGGACCCAAGGGGTAGAGAGACCCAGTACTTC
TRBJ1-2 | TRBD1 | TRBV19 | CASRPEQGAGGYTF | TGTGCCAGTCGCCCCGAACAGGGGGCGGGAGGCTACACCTTC
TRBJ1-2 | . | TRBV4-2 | CASSPFTLGQNFYYGYTF | TGTGCCAGCAGCCCCTTCACCTTGGGCCAAAATTTTTACTATGGCTACACCTTC
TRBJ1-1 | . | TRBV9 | CASSVVGSTEAFF | TGTGCCAGCAGCGTAGTCGGGAGCACTGAAGCTTTCTTT
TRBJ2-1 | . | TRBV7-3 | CASSLGQARFNEQFF | TGTGCCAGCAGCTTAGGGCAAGCAAGGTTCAATGAGCAGTTCTTC
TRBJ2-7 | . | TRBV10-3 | CATKGLGGRLSYEQYF | TGTGCCACCAAGGGTCTTGGGGGCCGGCTCTCCTACGAGCAGTACTTC